This TCR beta chain was found in a study of blood T cell repertoires in COVID-19. Study-wide context: From T cells, B-cell-depleted T cells, or PBMCs came the material, which was cDNA or gDNA.

The table lists this clone with a count of one. Clones were sequenced by immunoSEQ multiplex PCR, and TCRdb holds only the in-frame ones, with some missing. The sample holds around 180,000 clones, 85% to 90% seen once. The ends lost 3 bases at V and 1 base at J; junction bases unmatched: 7. The CDR3 is 17 residues long. Germline-derived CDR1 and CDR2 are MNHEY and SVGEGT. The V call is TRBV6-2 or TRBV6-3, the J call TRBJ2-3; TRBD2 agrees at 10 bases. Specimen: peripheral blood. The clonotype comes from a man aged 65 to 79 with active or convalescent COVID-19. In nucleotides, the CDR3 is TGTGCCAGCAGTTATCAGCGGGGGGGTCACGGCACAGATACGCAGTATTTT. It encodes CASSYQRGGHGTDTQYF.